This is a list of T cell receptor beta chains from one sample in a study of long-term antiretroviral therapy in people with HIV. The assay was immunoSEQ multiplex PCR, and TCRdb's table has in-frame clones only and misses some. The data contain about 25,000 clones, 85% to 90% of them singletons. This specimen was unsorted PBMCs, taken 1.9 years after starting antiretroviral therapy. These receptors all come from a woman in her twenties or thirties with HIV. Each CDR3 is given with its conserved first and last residue. The order of the fields is clone size, V gene, D gene, J gene, CDR3 DNA, CDR3 protein. A D gene is named only where the DNA matches it firmly. Only some rows state a clone size, as once, few, many or a class for expanded clones.

abundance: -; v_gene: TRBV18; d_gene: -; j_gene: TRBJ2-2; CDR3nt: TGTGCCAGCTCGCTGCCCGTGCTAGCAAAGAACACCGGGGAGCTGTTTTTT; CDR3aa: CASSLPVLAKNTGELFF
abundance: -; v_gene: TRBV5-1; d_gene: TRBD1; j_gene: TRBJ2-2; CDR3nt: TGCGCCAGCAGCTTGGGGGACAGGGAGTCCGGGGAGCTGTTTTTT; CDR3aa: CASSLGDRESGELFF
abundance: once; v_gene: TRBV5-1; d_gene: TRBD1; j_gene: TRBJ1-5; CDR3nt: TGCGCCAGCAGCCCCGACAGGGGTCAGCCCCAGCATTTT; CDR3aa: CASSPDRGQPQHF
abundance: -; v_gene: TRBV6-5; d_gene: -; j_gene: TRBJ1-1; CDR3nt: TGTGCCAGCAGTGGGACCAACATGAACACTGAAGCTTTCTTT; CDR3aa: CASSGTNMNTEAFF
abundance: -; v_gene: TRBV5-6; d_gene: -; j_gene: TRBJ1-6; CDR3nt: TGTGCCAGCAGCTGGCAGGTTAATAATTCACCCCTCCACTTT; CDR3aa: CASSWQVNNSPLHF
abundance: few; v_gene: TRBV18; d_gene: -; j_gene: TRBJ1-6; CDR3nt: TGTGCCAGCTCACTATATAAGGGGTTACCCCTCCACTTT; CDR3aa: CASSLYKGLPLHF
abundance: -; v_gene: TRBV19; d_gene: -; j_gene: TRBJ2-3; CDR3nt: TGTGCCAGTAGATCGGGTTCTAGCGCAGATACGCAGTATTTT; CDR3aa: CASRSGSSADTQYF
abundance: -; v_gene: TRBV10-1; d_gene: -; j_gene: TRBJ2-1; CDR3nt: TGCGCCAGCAGTCCATACAATGAGCAGTTCTTC; CDR3aa: CASSPYNEQFF
abundance: -; v_gene: TRBV27; d_gene: -; j_gene: TRBJ1-5; CDR3nt: TGTGCCAGCAGTTTAGGAGGGTTTAGCAATCAGCCCCAGCATTTT; CDR3aa: CASSLGGFSNQPQHF
abundance: -; v_gene: TRBV6-6; d_gene: -; j_gene: TRBJ1-6; CDR3nt: TGTGCCAGCAGTTACTCGGGGGGTCCCTCACCCCTCCACTTT; CDR3aa: CASSYSGGPSPLHF
abundance: -; v_gene: TRBV19; d_gene: -; j_gene: TRBJ1-2; CDR3nt: TGTGCCAGTAGTGAGGAACTGGCTAACTATGGCTACACCTTC; CDR3aa: CASSEELANYGYTF